This T cell receptor beta chain stems from a study of tumor-infiltrating lymphocytes in glioblastoma multiforme. TCRB libraries came from RNA via three nested multiplex PCR rounds. No unique molecular identifiers were described for these TCRB libraries. MiXCR, run by TCRdb on the multiplex PCR reads, gives a single entry per CDR3 protein. The sample comprises about 8,400 distinct CDR3 sequences, about 70% of which are singletons, and roughly 48% rests with the top ten. Notes on the study in general: Unequal TCR RNA per T cell might skew measured clone sizes. Just one glioblastoma patient contributed to the TCR-mutation comparison.

CDR1 is ENHRY, CDR2 SYGVKD, per germline. The V and J ends lost 2 bases and 4 bases respectively, with 8 bases between them. The CDR3 is made up of 14 amino acids. Remarks on this clonotype: Its antigen is undetermined.

What was sequenced was brain tumor tissue. V is TRBV10-3 and J is TRBJ2-2; D not resolved. This receptor was taken from a male donor with glioblastoma. This CDR3 is CAISEPGFTGELFF. The CDR3 region has the DNA TGTGCCATCAGTGAGCCAGGCTTCACCGGGGAGCTGTTTTTT.